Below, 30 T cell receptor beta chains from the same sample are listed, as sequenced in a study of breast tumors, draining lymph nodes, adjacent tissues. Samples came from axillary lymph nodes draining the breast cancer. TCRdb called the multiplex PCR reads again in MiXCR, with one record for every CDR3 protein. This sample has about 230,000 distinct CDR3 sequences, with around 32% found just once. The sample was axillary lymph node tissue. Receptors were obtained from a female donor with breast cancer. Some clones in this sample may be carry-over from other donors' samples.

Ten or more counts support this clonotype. In DNA form, the CDR3 reads TGTGCCAGCAGGGAAAGCAATCAGCCCCAGCATTTT. Protein sequence: CASRESNQPQHF. The V gene is TRBV28, the J gene TRBJ1-5, with D uncertain. The CDR3 consists of 12 residues. CDR1 and CDR2 (germline): MDHEN, SYDVKM. V shed 6 bases and J shed 1 base, with 4 bases lying between them.

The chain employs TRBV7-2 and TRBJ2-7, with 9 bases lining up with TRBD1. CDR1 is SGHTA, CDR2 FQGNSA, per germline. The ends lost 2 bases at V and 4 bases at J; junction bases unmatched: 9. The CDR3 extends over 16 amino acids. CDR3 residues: CASSLNRGQGVYEQYF. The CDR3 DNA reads TGTGCCAGCAGCTTAAATCGGGGACAGGGTGTTTACGAGCAGTACTTC.

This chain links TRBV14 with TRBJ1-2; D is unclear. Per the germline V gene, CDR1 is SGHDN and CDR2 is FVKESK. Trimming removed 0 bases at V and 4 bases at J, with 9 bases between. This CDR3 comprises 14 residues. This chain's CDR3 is CASSQDVDTYGYTF. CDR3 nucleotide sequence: TGTGCCAGCAGCCAAGATGTAGATACCTATGGCTACACCTTC.

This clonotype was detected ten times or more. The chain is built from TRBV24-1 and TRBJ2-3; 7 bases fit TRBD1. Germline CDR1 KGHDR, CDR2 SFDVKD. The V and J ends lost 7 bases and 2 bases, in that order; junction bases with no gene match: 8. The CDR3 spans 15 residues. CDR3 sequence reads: CATSDQGEFTDTQYF. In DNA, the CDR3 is TGTGCCACCAGCGACCAGGGGGAATTCACAGATACGCAGTATTTT.

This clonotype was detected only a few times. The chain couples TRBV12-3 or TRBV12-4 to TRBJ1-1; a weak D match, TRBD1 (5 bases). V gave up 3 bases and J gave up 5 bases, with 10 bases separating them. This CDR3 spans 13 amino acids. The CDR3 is CASSFGGGTEAFF. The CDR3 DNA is TGTGCCAGCAGTTTTGGGGGGGGTACTGAAGCTTTCTTT.

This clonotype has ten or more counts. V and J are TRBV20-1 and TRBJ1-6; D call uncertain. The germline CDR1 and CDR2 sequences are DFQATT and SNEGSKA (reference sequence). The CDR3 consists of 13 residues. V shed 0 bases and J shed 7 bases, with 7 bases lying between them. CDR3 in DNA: TGCAGTGCTAGAGACCGGACGAATTCACCCCTCCACTTT. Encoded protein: CSARDRTNSPLHF.

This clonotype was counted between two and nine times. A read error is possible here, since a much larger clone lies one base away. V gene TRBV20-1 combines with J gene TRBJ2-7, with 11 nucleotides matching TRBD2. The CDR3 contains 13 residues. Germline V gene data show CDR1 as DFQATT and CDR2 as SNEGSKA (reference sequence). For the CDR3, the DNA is TGCAGTGCACCGACTAGCGGGAAATACGCGCAGTACTTC. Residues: CSAPTSGKYAQYF.

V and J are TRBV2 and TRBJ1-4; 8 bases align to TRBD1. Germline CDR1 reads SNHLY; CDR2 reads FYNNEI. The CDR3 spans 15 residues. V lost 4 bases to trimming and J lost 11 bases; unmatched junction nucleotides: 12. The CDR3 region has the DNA TGTGCCAGCAGTGGCCTTGGACAGGGAGGGGAGAAACTGTTTTTT. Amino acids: CASSGLGQGGEKLFF. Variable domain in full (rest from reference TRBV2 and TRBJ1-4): EPEVTQTPSHQVTQMGQEVILRCVPISNHLYFYWYRQILGQKVEFLVSFYNNEISEKSEIFDDQFSVERPDGSNFTLKIRSTKLEDSAMYFCASSGLGQGGEKLFFGSGTQLSVL.

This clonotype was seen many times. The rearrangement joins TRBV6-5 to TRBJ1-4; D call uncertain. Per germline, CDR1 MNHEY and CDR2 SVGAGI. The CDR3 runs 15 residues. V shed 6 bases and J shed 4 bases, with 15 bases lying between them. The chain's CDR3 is CASRLDSANNEKLFF. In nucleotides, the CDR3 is TGTGCCAGCAGATTAGACTCCGCGAATAATGAAAAACTGTTTTTT.

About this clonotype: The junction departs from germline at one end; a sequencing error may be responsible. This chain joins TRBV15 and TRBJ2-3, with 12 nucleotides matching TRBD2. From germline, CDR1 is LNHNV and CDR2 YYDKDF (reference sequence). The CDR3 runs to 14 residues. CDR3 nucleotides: TGTGCCACCCTAGCGGGAGGGTCCGCAGACACGCAGTATTTT. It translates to CATLAGGSADTQYF.

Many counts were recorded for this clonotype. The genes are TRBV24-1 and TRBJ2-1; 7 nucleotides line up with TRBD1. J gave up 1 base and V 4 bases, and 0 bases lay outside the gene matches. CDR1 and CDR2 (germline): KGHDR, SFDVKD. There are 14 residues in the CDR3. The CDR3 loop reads CATSDRGSYNEQFF. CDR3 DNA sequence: TGTGCCACCAGTGACAGGGGGTCCTACAATGAGCAGTTCTTC.

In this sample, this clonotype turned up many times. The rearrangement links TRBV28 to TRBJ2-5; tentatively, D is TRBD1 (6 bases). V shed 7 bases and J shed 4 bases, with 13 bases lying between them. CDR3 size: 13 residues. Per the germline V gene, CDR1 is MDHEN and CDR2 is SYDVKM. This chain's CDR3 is CASTLTGRETQYF. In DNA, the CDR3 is TGTGCCAGCACCCTGACAGGCCGAGAGACCCAGTACTTC.

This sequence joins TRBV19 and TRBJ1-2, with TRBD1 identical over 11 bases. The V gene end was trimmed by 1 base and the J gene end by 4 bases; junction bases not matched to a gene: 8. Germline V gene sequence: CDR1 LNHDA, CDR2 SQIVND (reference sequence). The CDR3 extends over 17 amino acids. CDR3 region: CASSIVPGTGGAYGYTF. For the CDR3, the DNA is TGTGCCAGTAGTATAGTACCCGGGACAGGGGGTGCCTATGGCTACACCTTC.

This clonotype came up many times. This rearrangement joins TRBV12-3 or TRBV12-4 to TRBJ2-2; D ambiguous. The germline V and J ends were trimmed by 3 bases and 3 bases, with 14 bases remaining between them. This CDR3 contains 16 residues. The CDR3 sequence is CASSFLTHGDTGELFF. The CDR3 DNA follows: TGTGCCAGCAGTTTTTTAACGCATGGGGACACCGGGGAGCTGTTTTTT.

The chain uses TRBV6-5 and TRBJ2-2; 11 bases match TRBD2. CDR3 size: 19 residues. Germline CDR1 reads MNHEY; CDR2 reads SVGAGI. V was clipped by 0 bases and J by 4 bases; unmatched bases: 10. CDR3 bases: TGTGCCAGCAGTTACTCCGGGGCCACTAGCGGGAGTAGCACCGGGGAGCTGTTTTTT. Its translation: CASSYSGATSGSSTGELFF.

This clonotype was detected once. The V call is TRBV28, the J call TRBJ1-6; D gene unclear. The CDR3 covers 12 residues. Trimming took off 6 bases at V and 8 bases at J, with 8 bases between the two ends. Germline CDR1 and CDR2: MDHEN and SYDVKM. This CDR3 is CASSLRYSPLHF. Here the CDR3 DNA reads TGTGCCAGCAGCCTTAGATATTCACCCCTCCACTTT.

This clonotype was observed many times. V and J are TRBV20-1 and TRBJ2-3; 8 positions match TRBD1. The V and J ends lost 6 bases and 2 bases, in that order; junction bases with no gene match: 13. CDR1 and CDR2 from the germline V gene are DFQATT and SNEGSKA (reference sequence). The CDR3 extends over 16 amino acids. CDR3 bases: TGCAGTGCCGACGCGGGACAGGCCCCTAACACAGATACGCAGTATTTT. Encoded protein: CSADAGQAPNTDTQYF.

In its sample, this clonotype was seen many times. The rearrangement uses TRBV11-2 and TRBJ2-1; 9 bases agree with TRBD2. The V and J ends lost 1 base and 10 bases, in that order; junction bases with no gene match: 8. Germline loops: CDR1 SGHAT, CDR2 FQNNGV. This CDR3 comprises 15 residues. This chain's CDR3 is CASSLGLAGMDEQFF. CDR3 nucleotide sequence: TGTGCCAGCAGCTTAGGGCTAGCGGGAATGGACGAGCAGTTCTTC.

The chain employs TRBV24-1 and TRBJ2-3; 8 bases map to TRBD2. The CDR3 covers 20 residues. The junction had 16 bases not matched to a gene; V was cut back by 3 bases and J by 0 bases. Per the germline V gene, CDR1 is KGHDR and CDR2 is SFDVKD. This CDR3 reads CATSDPVAGGPPLSTDTQYF. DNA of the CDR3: TGTGCCACCAGTGATCCCGTGGCGGGAGGACCGCCGTTGAGCACAGATACGCAGTATTTT.

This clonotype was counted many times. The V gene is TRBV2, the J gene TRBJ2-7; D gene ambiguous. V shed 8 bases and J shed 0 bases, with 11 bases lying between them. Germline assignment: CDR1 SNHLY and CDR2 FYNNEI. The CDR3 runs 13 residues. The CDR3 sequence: CASLPRSSYEQYF. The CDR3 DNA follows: TGTGCCAGCCTACCTAGGAGCTCCTACGAGCAGTACTTC.

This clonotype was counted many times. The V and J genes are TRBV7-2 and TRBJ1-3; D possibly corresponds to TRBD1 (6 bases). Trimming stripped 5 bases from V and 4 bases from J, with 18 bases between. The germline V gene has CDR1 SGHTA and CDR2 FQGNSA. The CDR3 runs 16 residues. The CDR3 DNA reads TGTGCCAGCAGCACGACAGGAAACCGGAGGGGAAACACCATATATTTT. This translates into CASSTTGNRRGNTIYF. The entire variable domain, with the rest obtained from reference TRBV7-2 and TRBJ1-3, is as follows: GAGVSQSPSNKVTEKGKDVELRCDPISGHTALYWYRQSLGQGLEFLIYFQGNSAPDKSGLPSDRFSAERTGGSVSTLTIQRTQQEDSAVYLCASSTTGNRRGNTIYFGEGSWLTVV.

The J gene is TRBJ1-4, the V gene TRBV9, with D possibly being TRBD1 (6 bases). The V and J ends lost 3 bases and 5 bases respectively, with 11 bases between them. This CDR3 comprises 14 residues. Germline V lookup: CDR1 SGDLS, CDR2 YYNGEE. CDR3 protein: CASSAWGANEKLFF. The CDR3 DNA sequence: TGTGCCAGCAGCGCCTGGGGGGCCAATGAAAAACTGTTTTTT.

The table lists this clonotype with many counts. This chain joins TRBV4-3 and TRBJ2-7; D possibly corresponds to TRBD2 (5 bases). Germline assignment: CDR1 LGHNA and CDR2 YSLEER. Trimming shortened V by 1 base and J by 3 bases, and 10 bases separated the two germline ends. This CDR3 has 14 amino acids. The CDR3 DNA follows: TGCGCCAGCAGCCAAGTTCCGGGGATCTACGAGCAGTACTTC. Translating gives CASSQVPGIYEQYF.

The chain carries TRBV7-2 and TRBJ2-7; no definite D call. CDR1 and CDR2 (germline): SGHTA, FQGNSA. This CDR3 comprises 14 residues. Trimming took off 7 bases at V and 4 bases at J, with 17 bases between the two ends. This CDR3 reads CASKNLVGQYEQYF. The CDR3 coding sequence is TGTGCCAGCAAAAACTTGGTAGGGCAATACGAGCAGTACTTC.

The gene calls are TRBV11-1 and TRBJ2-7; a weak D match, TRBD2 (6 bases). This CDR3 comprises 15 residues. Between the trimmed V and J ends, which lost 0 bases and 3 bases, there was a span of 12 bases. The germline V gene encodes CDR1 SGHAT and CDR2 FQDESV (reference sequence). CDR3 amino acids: CASSLATGALYEQYF. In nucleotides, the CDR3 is TGTGCCAGCAGCTTAGCAACGGGAGCCCTCTACGAGCAGTACTTC.

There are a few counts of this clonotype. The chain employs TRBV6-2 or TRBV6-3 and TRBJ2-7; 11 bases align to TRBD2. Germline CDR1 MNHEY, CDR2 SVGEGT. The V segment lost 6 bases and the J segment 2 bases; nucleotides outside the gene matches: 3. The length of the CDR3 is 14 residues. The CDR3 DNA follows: TGTGCCAGCAGGGGTAGCGGGAGGGCCTACGAGCAGTACTTC. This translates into CASRGSGRAYEQYF.

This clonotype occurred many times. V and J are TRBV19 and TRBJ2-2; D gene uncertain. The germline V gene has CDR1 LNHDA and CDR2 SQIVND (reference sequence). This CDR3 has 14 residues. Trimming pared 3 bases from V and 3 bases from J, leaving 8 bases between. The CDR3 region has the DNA TGTGCCAGTAGTATCTCCGGGTACACCGGGGAGCTGTTTTTT. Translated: CASSISGYTGELFF. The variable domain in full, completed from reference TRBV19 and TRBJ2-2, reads DGGITQSPKYLFRKEGQNVTLSCEQNLNHDAMYWYRQDPGQGLRLIYYSQIVNDFQKGDIAEGYSVSREKKESFPLTVTSAQKNPTAFYLCASSISGYTGELFFGEGSRLTVL.

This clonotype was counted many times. CDR3 nucleotide sequence: TGTGCCAGCAGTGAAACCCTGATTGGCTATGGCTACACCTTC. It is translated as CASSETLIGYGYTF. V usage is TRBV6-1 and J usage is TRBJ1-2; no firm D call. The CDR3 is made up of 14 amino acids. V dropped 2 bases and J dropped 4 bases, with 11 bases sitting between them. CDR1 and CDR2 (germline): MNHNS, SASEGT.

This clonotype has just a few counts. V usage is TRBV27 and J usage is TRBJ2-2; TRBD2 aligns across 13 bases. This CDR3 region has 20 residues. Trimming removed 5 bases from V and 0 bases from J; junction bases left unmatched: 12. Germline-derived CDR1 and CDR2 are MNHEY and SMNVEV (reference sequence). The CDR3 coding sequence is TGTGCCAGCAGTCCAAACCCGACTAGCGGGAGGACGGCGAACACCGGGGAGCTGTTTTTT. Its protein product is CASSPNPTSGRTANTGELFF.

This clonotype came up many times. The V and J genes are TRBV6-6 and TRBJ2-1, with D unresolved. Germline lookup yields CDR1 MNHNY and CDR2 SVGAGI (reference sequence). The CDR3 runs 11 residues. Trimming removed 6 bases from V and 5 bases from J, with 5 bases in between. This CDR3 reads CASRVDNEQFF. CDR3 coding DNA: TGTGCCAGCAGGGTGGACAATGAGCAGTTCTTC.